These 7 T cell receptor beta chains share one sample of origin, sequenced in a study of cytomegalovirus exposure and HLA in healthy donors. The PCR made use of 60 Vbeta and 13 Jbeta primers. Using immunoSEQ multiplex PCR, the repertoire was profiled, and TCRdb retains in-frame clones only, with some absent. This sample has about 110,000 clones; 65% to 85% occur once, and the top ten carry more than 0.2%. The sequencing sample was made of PBMCs. These receptors were taken from a man aged 50-59 years in good health and CMV-seronegative.

This clone showed up just once. The gene calls are TRBV5-4 and TRBJ2-3, with 8 bases aligning to TRBD1. Trimming at V came to 2 bases and at J to 5 bases, leaving 7 bases not matched to a gene. The CDR3 has 15 residues. The germline CDR1 and CDR2 sequences are SGHNT and YYREEE (reference sequence). DNA for the CDR3: TGTGCCAGCAGCTTACCAGGGGGCGAGGGAGATACGCAGTATTTT. Translating it yields CASSLPGGEGDTQYF.

CDR3 sequence: CASSLVTGLETQYF. CDR3 nucleotide sequence: TGCGCCAGCAGCTTGGTGACAGGGCTAGAGACCCAGTACTTC. V and J are TRBV5-1 and TRBJ2-5, with 7 bases fitting TRBD1. The CDR3 runs 14 residues. Trimming took 0 bases from V and 4 from J; bases not matched to a gene: 3. Germline V lookup: CDR1 SGHRS, CDR2 YFSETQ. The full variable domain, its missing parts supplied by reference TRBV5-1 and TRBJ2-5, is KAGVTQTPRYLIKTRGQQVTLSCSPISGHRSVSWYQQTPGQGLQFLFEYFSETQRNKGNFPGRFSGRQFSNSRSEMNVSTLELGDSALYLCASSLVTGLETQYFGPGTRLLVL.

This clone was found a few times. This chain connects TRBV5-1 to TRBJ1-6, with 9 bases identical to TRBD1. The ends lost 4 bases at V and 7 bases at J; junction bases unmatched: 9. The germline V gene has CDR1 SGHRS and CDR2 YFSETQ. The CDR3 runs 16 residues. The CDR3 is CASSGGGQGRNSPLHF. The CDR3 DNA reads as TGCGCCAGCAGCGGGGGGGGACAGGGAAGAAATTCACCCCTCCACTTT.

This chain connects TRBV7-3 to TRBJ2-2, with TRBD2 matching over 12 bases. The ends lost 4 bases at V and 7 bases at J; junction bases unmatched: 10. The CDR3 has 17 amino acids. CDR1 and CDR2 from the germline V gene are SGHTA and FQGTGA. The CDR3 DNA sequence: TGTGCCAGCAGCTCGTGGCTAGCGGGGGGGCGGGGCGGGGAGCTGTTTTTT. This sequence encodes CASSSWLAGGRGGELFF.

The chain uses TRBV11-3 and TRBJ1-3; tentative D call: TRBD1 (5 bases). Trimming removed 0 bases from V and 0 bases from J, with 6 bases in between. The length of the CDR3 is 15 residues. Germline assignment: CDR1 SGHNT and CDR2 YENEEA. The CDR3 loop is CASSLEDNSGNTIYF. The CDR3 DNA reads as TGTGCCAGCAGCTTAGAGGACAACTCTGGAAACACCATATATTTT. Full variable domain (outside the CDR3, taken from reference TRBV11-3 and TRBJ1-3): EAGVVQSPRYKIIEKKQPVAFWCNPISGHNTLYWYLQNLGQGPELLIRYENEEAVDDSQLPKDRFSAERLKGVDSTLKIQPAELGDSAVYLCASSLEDNSGNTIYFGEGSWLTVV.

The V and J genes are TRBV7-2 and TRBJ1-6; maybe TRBD1 (5 bases). Germline loops: CDR1 SGHTA, CDR2 FQGNSA. The CDR3 contains 16 residues. Trimming stripped 1 base from V and 2 bases from J, with 9 bases between. The CDR3 is CASSLGGDAYNSPLHF. CDR3 nucleotides: TGTGCCAGCAGCTTAGGGGGGGACGCCTATAATTCACCCCTCCACTTT.

The chain combines TRBV10-3 with TRBJ2-5, with D hard to call. V lost 5 bases to trimming and J lost 7 bases, with 11 bases between them. Per germline, CDR1 ENHRY and CDR2 SYGVKD. The CDR3 is made up of 12 amino acids. The CDR3 is CAISKERATQYF. For the CDR3, the DNA is TGTGCCATCAGTAAAGAAAGAGCGACCCAGTACTTC.